The 20 T cell receptor beta chains given below trace back to one sample, sequenced in a study of blood T cell repertoires in COVID-19. Assay used: immunoSEQ multiplex PCR; TCRdb lists only in-frame clones, some missing. The sample lists under 80,000 clones, 86% seen once, with approximately 17% in the top ten. Sequencing was performed on peripheral blood. Receptors were obtained from an elderly man in a cohort sampled during active COVID-19.

The chain employs TRBV7-8 and TRBJ2-7; D may be TRBD2 (7 bases). This CDR3 is 15 amino acids long. Looked up from germline, CDR1 is SGHVS and CDR2 is FQNEAQ. V shed 3 bases and J shed 2 bases, with 14 bases lying between them. CDR3 bases: TGTGCCAGCAGCTTGCGGGGAGGGGGAACCTACGAGCAGTACTTC. Its translation: CASSLRGGGTYEQYF.

This chain uses TRBV19 with TRBJ2-3; TRBD1 agrees at 9 bases. There are 18 residues in the CDR3. Germline trimming cut 4 bases from V and 0 bases from J; bases unmatched to any gene: 11. Germline V gene lookup returns CDR1 LNHDA and CDR2 SQIVND (reference sequence). The chain's CDR3 is CASSTRDRVIRSTDTQYF. CDR3 in DNA: TGTGCCAGTAGTACCCGGGACAGGGTTATCCGAAGCACAGATACGCAGTATTTT.

J is TRBJ2-3 and V is TRBV29-1; 8 bases align to TRBD2. This CDR3 contains 18 residues. Germline V gives CDR1 SQVTM, CDR2 ANQGSEA. Germline trimming cut 4 bases from V and 2 bases from J; bases unmatched to any gene: 17. The CDR3 DNA reads TGCAGCGTTGTACTACAAAAGCGGGGGCTACAGTACACAGATACGCAGTATTTT. Amino acids: CSVVLQKRGLQYTDTQYF.

The gene calls are TRBV18 and TRBJ1-2; TRBD1 is a possible D gene (6 bases). The V and J ends lost 2 bases and 8 bases respectively, with 18 bases between them. This CDR3 has 15 residues. Germline CDR1 and CDR2: KGHSH and LQKENI. CDR3 sequence (DNA): TGTGCCAGCTCACCAGTTGTAGCAGGGGACGGGGGCTACACCTTC. Translated, it gives CASSPVVAGDGGYTF.

V is TRBV6-6 and J is TRBJ1-2, with 10 bases matching TRBD1. Trimming at V came to 11 bases and at J to 7 bases, leaving 13 bases not matched to a gene. CDR3 length: 14 amino acids. Germline CDR1 MNHNY, CDR2 SVGAGI (reference sequence). The CDR3 nucleotides read TGTGCCGGGACGAACCGGGACAGGGGTTTTGGCTACACCTTC. It specifies CAGTNRDRGFGYTF.

The rearrangement uses TRBV6-1 and TRBJ1-4; D ambiguous. CDR1 MNHNS and CDR2 SASEGT come from the germline V gene. This CDR3 is built from 12 residues. V lost 0 bases and J 8 bases, leaving 4 bases between the germline ends. DNA of the CDR3: TGTGCCAGCAGTGAAGCATTAGAAAAACTGTTTTTT. Protein: CASSEALEKLFF.

The chain uses TRBV6-2 or TRBV6-3 and TRBJ2-7, with TRBD2 matching over 9 bases. CDR1 is MNHEY and CDR2 is SVGEGT in the germline V gene. The CDR3 runs to 16 residues. V trimming: 0 bases; J trimming: 3 bases; junction bases outside the gene matches: 6. The CDR3 spells CASSYSSSGAFYEQYF. CDR3 in DNA: TGTGCCAGCAGTTACTCTTCTAGCGGGGCCTTCTACGAGCAGTACTTC.

This chain joins TRBV6-6 and TRBJ2-3; 9 bases fit TRBD2. The trim removed 7 bases at V and 1 base at J, leaving 3 bases unmatched. The germline CDR1 and CDR2 sequences are MNHNY and SVGAGI (reference sequence). CDR3 length equals 14 residues. CDR3 sequence: CASILAGGTDTQYF. CDR3 coding DNA: TGTGCCAGCATTTTAGCGGGGGGCACAGATACGCAGTATTTT.

Regarding this clone: Other DNA sequences from this sample encode an identical CDR3 as well. The rearrangement links TRBV12-3 or TRBV12-4 to TRBJ2-7; possible D gene TRBD1, 5 bases. This CDR3 spans 13 amino acids. Trimming took off 1 base at V and 4 bases at J, with 8 bases between the two ends. CDR3 nucleotide sequence: TGTGCCAGCAGTTTAGGACAGACGTACGAGCAGTACTTC. Translating gives CASSLGQTYEQYF.

V usage is TRBV6-6 and J usage is TRBJ2-7; TRBD1 matches at 9 bases. V shed 0 bases, J shed 4 bases, and the junction held 4 bases outside the gene matches. The V gene's germline CDR1 is MNHNY and CDR2 SVGAGI (reference sequence). The CDR3 runs to 15 residues. The CDR3 reads CASSYSGDREYEQYF. The CDR3 bases are TGTGCCAGCAGTTACTCCGGGGACAGGGAGTACGAGCAGTACTTC.

This sequence joins TRBV27 and TRBJ2-1, with TRBD1 as a possible D gene (7 bases). Trimming took off 6 bases at V and 4 bases at J, with 19 bases between the two ends. Germline assignment: CDR1 MNHEY and CDR2 SMNVEV (reference sequence). The CDR3 is 16 amino acids. CDR3 loop: CASRKGAGTFYNEQFF. CDR3 in DNA: TGTGCCAGCAGAAAGGGGGCGGGGACATTTTACAATGAGCAGTTCTTC.

The chain links TRBV2 to TRBJ2-5; D is ambiguous. CDR1 and CDR2 (germline): SNHLY, FYNNEI. V was cut by 5 bases and J by 4 bases, with 11 bases left in between. The CDR3 is 13 amino acids. The CDR3 loop is CASSTQRRETQYF. Here the CDR3 DNA reads TGTGCCAGCAGTACGCAAAGGAGAGAGACCCAGTACTTC.

This chain connects TRBV10-3 to TRBJ1-2; the match to TRBD1 covers 7 bases. The CDR3 has 14 amino acids. Looked up from germline, CDR1 is ENHRY and CDR2 is SYGVKD. Germline trimming cut 5 bases from V and 2 bases from J; bases unmatched to any gene: 5. In DNA form, the CDR3 reads TGTGCCATCAGTACAGGGGAACTAAACTATGGCTACACCTTC. The encoded protein is CAISTGELNYGYTF.

For the CDR3, the DNA is TGCGCCAGCAGCCCTGACCTTACAGGGGTCAGCACAGATACGCAGTATTTT. Translating gives CASSPDLTGVSTDTQYF. V usage is TRBV5-1 and J usage is TRBJ2-3; 7 bases match TRBD1. The CDR3 runs to 17 residues. V lost 4 bases to trimming and J lost 0 bases; unmatched junction nucleotides: 11. Germline-derived CDR1 and CDR2 are SGHRS and YFSETQ.

This chain connects TRBV7-3 to TRBJ2-3; D perhaps matches TRBD2 (5 bases). The V gene lost 3 bases and the J gene lost 2 bases, with 9 bases spanning the gap. The CDR3 spans 14 residues. Germline V gene lookup returns CDR1 SGHTA and CDR2 FQGTGA. CDR3 nucleotides: TGTGCCAGCAGCTTTCTAGCCTCCACAGATACGCAGTATTTT. Translating gives CASSFLASTDTQYF.

The chain is built from TRBV19 and TRBJ2-6, with TRBD2 matching over 10 bases. Germline lookup yields CDR1 LNHDA and CDR2 SQIVND (reference sequence). V shed 4 bases and J 4 bases; nucleotides not matched to a gene: 10. The CDR3 extends over 18 amino acids. CDR3 loop: CASSTSLAGRVGANVLTF. The CDR3, as DNA: TGTGCCAGTAGTACCTCACTAGCGGGGCGGGTAGGGGCCAACGTCCTGACTTTC.

The V and J genes are TRBV19 and TRBJ1-1; D gene uncertain. V was cut by 1 base and J by 1 base, with 7 bases left in between. Germline V gene lookup returns CDR1 LNHDA and CDR2 SQIVND (reference sequence). The CDR3 runs to 14 residues. The CDR3 coding sequence is TGTGCCAGTAGTATAGGAGGGAAGAACACTGAAGCTTTCTTT. It translates to CASSIGGKNTEAFF.

V is TRBV5-1 and J is TRBJ2-3, with a tentative D call TRBD2 (5 bases). This CDR3 contains 14 residues. V dropped 3 bases and J dropped 0 bases, with 8 bases sitting between them. Germline V gene data show CDR1 as SGHRS and CDR2 as YFSETQ. The CDR3 reads CASSSEGSTDTQYF. The CDR3 DNA follows: TGCGCCAGCAGCTCCGAGGGTAGCACAGATACGCAGTATTTT.

A note on this clone: At the DNA level, this CDR3 is encoded by other sequences in the same sample as well. V usage is TRBV19 and J usage is TRBJ1-5; 7 nucleotides agree with TRBD1. Germline CDR1 reads LNHDA; CDR2 reads SQIVND (reference sequence). The CDR3 loop spans 13 amino acids. The ends lost 6 bases at V and 7 bases at J; junction bases unmatched: 6. DNA for the CDR3: TGTGCCAGTAGCGACAGGGTTGGGCAGCCCCAGCATTTT. It yields the protein CASSDRVGQPQHF.

V is TRBV28 and J is TRBJ2-5; possibly TRBD1 for D (6 bases). Germline values: CDR1 MDHEN, CDR2 SYDVKM. V was shortened by 6 bases and J by 5 bases, with 19 bases between the two germline ends. CDR3 length equals 15 residues. The CDR3, as DNA: TGTGCCAGCAGCGTAACAGGGACGGGTCAGGAGACCCAGTACTTC. It yields the protein CASSVTGTGQETQYF.